This T cell receptor beta chain was captured in a study of Ad26.COV2.S vaccination and SARS-CoV-2 variants. The wider study: Donor joined the COV1001 Ad26.COV2.S trial arm.

TCRdb's copy holds only in-frame clones and misses some; the assay was immunoSEQ multiplex PCR. This table holds approximately 360,000 clones, 83% found once. Treatment denoted: some 19 received Ad26.COV2.S at low or high dose, single or two shots; roughly 5 received placebo; per-sample allocation not given. Vaccine and placebo recipients were sampled on day 63 after the first injection. An Ad26 vector expressing Wuhan-strain SARS-CoV-2 spike served as the vaccine. Losses at the gene ends were 5 bases for V and 4 bases for J; bases not matched to a gene: 8. Germline V gene sequence: CDR1 SGHVS, CDR2 FNYEAQ. CDR3 length: 15 amino acids.

The receptor's source is a person aged 18 to 65 who received the Ad26.COV2.S COVID-19 vaccine or a placebo. The rearrangement joins TRBV7-6 to TRBJ2-1; 7 positions match TRBD2. The sequences come from peripheral blood, collected in a trial of Ad26.COV2.S vaccine versus placebo. CDR3 in amino acids: CASSPESGVYNEQFF. DNA of the CDR3: TGTGCCAGCAGCCCAGAGAGCGGGGTATACAATGAGCAGTTCTTC.